A selection of T cell receptor beta chains follows, all from one sample in a study of T cells after yellow fever vaccination. One entry per CDR3 protein results from TCRdb running MiXCR on the 5' RACE reads. Of 360,000 or so distinct CDR3 sequences in the sample, around a tenth were seen once. The sequencing used PBMCs, collected on the day of the first yellow fever vaccination. The receptors were sampled from a man aged 18 to 29 who received the YFV17D yellow fever vaccine. Both conserved end residues are part of each CDR3. Fields, in order: D gene, J gene, clone size, V gene, CDR3 DNA, CDR3 protein. D genes are given only for firm matches. The listing skips clone size in some rows; elsewhere it reads once, few, many or a size class.

d_gene: .; j_gene: TRBJ2-5; abundance: few; v_gene: TRBV7-9; CDR3nt: TGTGCCAGCAGTCGCGTGTCAGGGGCCGAAGAGACCCAGTACTTC; CDR3aa: CASSRVSGAEETQYF
d_gene: TRBD1; j_gene: TRBJ1-5; abundance: few; v_gene: TRBV18; CDR3nt: TGTGCCAGCTCCCCGACAGGGGGTCCCAGCAATCAGCCCCAGCATTTT; CDR3aa: CASSPTGGPSNQPQHF
d_gene: .; j_gene: TRBJ1-3; abundance: few; v_gene: TRBV25-1; CDR3nt: TGTGCCAGCAGTGTCGGGAAGGGTTTCTCTGGAAACACCATATATTTT; CDR3aa: CASSVGKGFSGNTIYF
d_gene: .; j_gene: TRBJ1-1; abundance: .; v_gene: TRBV18; CDR3nt: TGTGCCAGCTCACCTGACCCGGGTTTGGAAGCTTTCTTT; CDR3aa: CASSPDPGLEAFF
d_gene: TRBD1; j_gene: TRBJ2-7; abundance: .; v_gene: TRBV12-3/TRBV12-4; CDR3nt: TGTGCCAGCAGTTACATGGGACAGGGATACGAGCAGTACTTC; CDR3aa: CASSYMGQGYEQYF
d_gene: TRBD1; j_gene: TRBJ1-4; abundance: .; v_gene: TRBV5-1; CDR3nt: TGCGCCAGCAGCTTGTTTGGACAGGGTAATGAAAAACTGTTTTTT; CDR3aa: CASSLFGQGNEKLFF
d_gene: .; j_gene: TRBJ1-1; abundance: .; v_gene: TRBV5-1; CDR3nt: TGCGCCAGCAGCCGGGCCCCCGGGGAGGACACTGAAGCTTTCTTT; CDR3aa: CASSRAPGEDTEAFF
d_gene: .; j_gene: TRBJ2-1; abundance: many; v_gene: TRBV12-3/TRBV12-4; CDR3nt: TGTGCCAGCAGTAGACTGTACAATGAGCAGTTCTTC; CDR3aa: CASSRLYNEQFF
d_gene: TRBD2; j_gene: TRBJ2-1; abundance: .; v_gene: TRBV20-1; CDR3nt: TGCAGTGCTAGAGCGGGGTCTCGCGGGGGGGCCGGCAATGAGCAGTTCTTC; CDR3aa: CSARAGSRGGAGNEQFF
d_gene: TRBD2; j_gene: TRBJ2-7; abundance: .; v_gene: TRBV20-1; CDR3nt: TGCAGTGCTAGAGAGGGACTAGCGGGGGTGGGGGAGCAGTACTTC; CDR3aa: CSAREGLAGVGEQYF
d_gene: .; j_gene: TRBJ2-1; abundance: few; v_gene: TRBV5-1; CDR3nt: TGCGCCAGCAGCTTGGCTGTAGGGCGGAATGAGCAGTTCTTC; CDR3aa: CASSLAVGRNEQFF
d_gene: .; j_gene: TRBJ1-5; abundance: few; v_gene: TRBV2; CDR3nt: TGTGCCAGCTCTCCGGTCACGGGCAATCAGCCCCAGCATTTT; CDR3aa: CASSPVTGNQPQHF
d_gene: .; j_gene: TRBJ2-1; abundance: .; v_gene: TRBV4-1; CDR3nt: TGCGCCAGCAGCCAAGGCCACTCGAATGAGCAGTTCTTC; CDR3aa: CASSQGHSNEQFF
d_gene: .; j_gene: TRBJ2-3; abundance: few; v_gene: TRBV7-6; CDR3nt: TGTGCCAGCAGCCGCGGTCGGGCTGAAGTGGTAGATACGCAGTATTTT; CDR3aa: CASSRGRAEVVDTQYF
d_gene: TRBD1; j_gene: TRBJ2-4; abundance: many; v_gene: TRBV28; CDR3nt: TGTGCCAGCAGTGGGGCCGGGACAGGGTTGGCCAAAAACATTCAGTACTTC; CDR3aa: CASSGAGTGLAKNIQYF
d_gene: TRBD1; j_gene: TRBJ1-5; abundance: few; v_gene: TRBV7-8; CDR3nt: TGTGCCAGCAGCTTAGCGCTCCAGGGGGCAGGACAGCCCCAGCATTTT; CDR3aa: CASSLALQGAGQPQHF
d_gene: .; j_gene: TRBJ2-3; abundance: .; v_gene: TRBV5-1; CDR3nt: TGCGCCAGCAGCTTGGGGGGGCCGCTCACAGATACGCAGTATTTT; CDR3aa: CASSLGGPLTDTQYF
d_gene: .; j_gene: TRBJ1-2; abundance: few; v_gene: TRBV29-1; CDR3nt: TGCGTGGTGGATACGGACTATGGCTACACCTTC; CDR3aa: CVVDTDYGYTF
d_gene: TRBD1; j_gene: TRBJ2-3; abundance: .; v_gene: TRBV18; CDR3nt: TGTGCCAGCACCCCAGGGGGACAGGGGGCTGGCACAGATACGCAGTATTTT; CDR3aa: CASTPGGQGAGTDTQYF
d_gene: .; j_gene: TRBJ1-2; abundance: .; v_gene: TRBV7-9; CDR3nt: TGTGCCAGCAGCCAAGGAGAAGGGATAAACTATGGCTACACCTTC; CDR3aa: CASSQGEGINYGYTF
d_gene: .; j_gene: TRBJ2-5; abundance: many; v_gene: TRBV27; CDR3nt: TGTGCCAGCAGTTTCCAGGGGAGGAGGGAAGAGACCCAGTACTTC; CDR3aa: CASSFQGRREETQYF
d_gene: TRBD2; j_gene: TRBJ2-5; abundance: few; v_gene: TRBV4-1; CDR3nt: TGCGCCAGCAGCCAGCCAATGCTAGCGGGGGACCAAGAGACCCAGTACTTC; CDR3aa: CASSQPMLAGDQETQYF
d_gene: .; j_gene: TRBJ2-3; abundance: .; v_gene: TRBV4-2; CDR3nt: TGTGCCAGCAGCCAAGAAACGGCGGCAGATACGCAGTATTTT; CDR3aa: CASSQETAADTQYF
d_gene: TRBD2; j_gene: TRBJ2-7; abundance: many; v_gene: TRBV10-3; CDR3nt: TGTGCCATCAGCGAGGGACTAGCGACGACCTACGAGCAGTACTTC; CDR3aa: CAISEGLATTYEQYF
d_gene: .; j_gene: TRBJ2-3; abundance: many; v_gene: TRBV7-8; CDR3nt: TGTGCCAGCAGCTTAGGTTGGGGATTGAGCACAGATACGCAGTATTTT; CDR3aa: CASSLGWGLSTDTQYF
d_gene: .; j_gene: TRBJ2-5; abundance: many; v_gene: TRBV29-1; CDR3nt: TGCAGCGCAAACGACAGGAACCAAGAGACCCAGTACTTC; CDR3aa: CSANDRNQETQYF
d_gene: .; j_gene: TRBJ2-5; abundance: .; v_gene: TRBV5-1; CDR3nt: TGCGCCAGCAGCTCGCGGGGAGAAGAGACCCAGTACTTC; CDR3aa: CASSSRGEETQYF
d_gene: TRBD2; j_gene: TRBJ2-3; abundance: .; v_gene: TRBV11-2; CDR3nt: TGTGCCAGCAGCTCCTTAGCGGGATTCACAGATACGCAGTATTTT; CDR3aa: CASSSLAGFTDTQYF
d_gene: .; j_gene: TRBJ2-2; abundance: medium-sized; v_gene: TRBV29-1; CDR3nt: TGCAGCGTTGACGGCCTAGGCACCGGGGAGCTGTTTTTT; CDR3aa: CSVDGLGTGELFF
d_gene: TRBD2; j_gene: TRBJ2-3; abundance: .; v_gene: TRBV10-3; CDR3nt: TGTGCCGTAACAGGCCACCGGGGGGTAGGCCCTATCACAGATACGCAGTATTTT; CDR3aa: CAVTGHRGVGPITDTQYF
d_gene: .; j_gene: TRBJ1-2; abundance: .; v_gene: TRBV5-4; CDR3nt: TGTGCCAGCAGCTTCCCTGGAGAAGGGGGCTATGGCTACACCTTC; CDR3aa: CASSFPGEGGYGYTF
d_gene: .; j_gene: TRBJ1-6; abundance: few; v_gene: TRBV5-1; CDR3nt: TGCGCCAGCAGCTTGGAGCAGGGGTGGGGTTCACCCCTCCACTTT; CDR3aa: CASSLEQGWGSPLHF
d_gene: .; j_gene: TRBJ1-1; abundance: few; v_gene: TRBV12-3/TRBV12-4; CDR3nt: TGTGCCAGCAGAGGACAGTGGCTGAGCACTGAAGCTTTCTTT; CDR3aa: CASRGQWLSTEAFF
d_gene: TRBD1; j_gene: TRBJ1-2; abundance: few; v_gene: TRBV12-3/TRBV12-4; CDR3nt: TGTGCCAGCAGTGGGACAGGGGGGAGTGTTAACTATGGCTACACCTTC; CDR3aa: CASSGTGGSVNYGYTF
d_gene: .; j_gene: TRBJ2-2; abundance: .; v_gene: TRBV14; CDR3nt: TGTGCCAGCAGCCATGGTTCTGGATTCTACACCGGGGAGCTGTTTTTT; CDR3aa: CASSHGSGFYTGELFF
d_gene: .; j_gene: TRBJ1-2; abundance: .; v_gene: TRBV11-2; CDR3nt: TGTGCCAGCAGCTTAGACAGGGAGTATGGCTACACCTTC; CDR3aa: CASSLDREYGYTF
d_gene: .; j_gene: TRBJ2-5; abundance: few; v_gene: TRBV11-2; CDR3nt: TGTGCCAGCAGCTTACGCGCGGGTGTTCCCCGGGAGACCCAGTACTTC; CDR3aa: CASSLRAGVPRETQYF
d_gene: .; j_gene: TRBJ2-1; abundance: many; v_gene: TRBV7-2; CDR3nt: TGTGCCAGCAGCCCCGGAGGTTACAATGAGCAGTTCTTC; CDR3aa: CASSPGGYNEQFF
d_gene: .; j_gene: TRBJ1-2; abundance: .; v_gene: TRBV7-2; CDR3nt: TGTGCCAGCAGTCATAACGGGGGAGTCTATGGCTACACCTTC; CDR3aa: CASSHNGGVYGYTF
d_gene: TRBD1; j_gene: TRBJ2-7; abundance: .; v_gene: TRBV3-1; CDR3nt: TGTGCCAGCAGCCCTTTAAAGCCTCAGGGGGCGAGTTTGTACGAGCAGTACTTC; CDR3aa: CASSPLKPQGASLYEQYF
d_gene: TRBD2; j_gene: TRBJ2-1; abundance: many; v_gene: TRBV25-1; CDR3nt: TGTGCCAGCACCCATAGCGGGGGGGACAATGAGCAGTTCTTC; CDR3aa: CASTHSGGDNEQFF
d_gene: .; j_gene: TRBJ2-3; abundance: .; v_gene: TRBV4-3; CDR3nt: TGCGCCAGCAGCCAACGGCCGGCGGGGAACACAGATACGCAGTATTTT; CDR3aa: CASSQRPAGNTDTQYF
d_gene: .; j_gene: TRBJ2-7; abundance: few; v_gene: TRBV9; CDR3nt: TGTGCCAGCAGCGTAAATTTAGGGGGAAGATTGTACGAGCAGTACTTC; CDR3aa: CASSVNLGGRLYEQYF
d_gene: .; j_gene: TRBJ1-5; abundance: few; v_gene: TRBV6-2/TRBV6-3; CDR3nt: TGTGCCAGCAGTTACTCGTTCGGCAGGGTGATCAATCAGCCCCAGCATTTT; CDR3aa: CASSYSFGRVINQPQHF
d_gene: .; j_gene: TRBJ1-1; abundance: many; v_gene: TRBV29-1; CDR3nt: TGCAGCGTTGAGGAGGGGATAGCTTTCTTT; CDR3aa: CSVEEGIAFF
d_gene: TRBD2; j_gene: TRBJ2-1; abundance: .; v_gene: TRBV6-1; CDR3nt: TGTGCCAGCCGTGGAGCTAGCGGGGGGGCCGCCTACAATGAGCAGTTCTTC; CDR3aa: CASRGASGGAAYNEQFF
d_gene: .; j_gene: TRBJ1-2; abundance: .; v_gene: TRBV7-9; CDR3nt: TGTGCCAGCAGCCCGACCCAGGGGAGTTGGGGCTACACCTTC; CDR3aa: CASSPTQGSWGYTF
d_gene: TRBD2; j_gene: TRBJ2-2; abundance: .; v_gene: TRBV3-1; CDR3nt: TGTGCCAGCAGCCCCCGGCGGGGGGGCATCGCCGGGGAGCTGTTTTTT; CDR3aa: CASSPRRGGIAGELFF
d_gene: TRBD2; j_gene: TRBJ2-3; abundance: .; v_gene: TRBV20-1; CDR3nt: TGCAGTGCTGCTCCTGGGGGGGTCACAGATACGCAGTATTTT; CDR3aa: CSAAPGGVTDTQYF
d_gene: .; j_gene: TRBJ1-1; abundance: few; v_gene: TRBV27; CDR3nt: TGTGCCAGCAGTTTATCGTGGCAGAACACTGAAGCTTTCTTT; CDR3aa: CASSLSWQNTEAFF
d_gene: .; j_gene: TRBJ2-1; abundance: .; v_gene: TRBV20-1; CDR3nt: TGCAGTGCTAGAAAGCCGGGGGCGAAATACAATGAGCAGTTCTTC; CDR3aa: CSARKPGAKYNEQFF
d_gene: TRBD1; j_gene: TRBJ1-2; abundance: many; v_gene: TRBV5-1; CDR3nt: TGCGCCAGCAGCTTGGTTTCTTCGACAGGGGCCTATGGCTACACCTTC; CDR3aa: CASSLVSSTGAYGYTF
d_gene: .; j_gene: TRBJ2-3; abundance: .; v_gene: TRBV5-1; CDR3nt: TGCGCCAGCAGCTCCTATGCTAGCACAGATACGCAGTATTTT; CDR3aa: CASSSYASTDTQYF